The 3 T cell receptor beta chains listed next were all sequenced from one sample in a study of blood T cell repertoires in COVID-19. TCRdb's copy holds only in-frame clones and misses some; the assay was immunoSEQ multiplex PCR. This sample has almost 20,000 clones; approximately 85% occur once, and the top ten carry around 32%. Sequenced material: peripheral blood. The receptors here all came from a human donor with active COVID-19. The donor label of this sample is uncertain.

The CDR3 DNA reads as TGCGCCAGCAGCTTGTTAGGGGACAGGGGTTGGCCCATTGGGGCTTTCTTT. Translation gives CASSLLGDRGWPIGAFF. The chain has TRBV5-1 and TRBJ1-1; 10 bases are shared with TRBD1. Unmatched junction bases numbered 17, after V lost 1 base and J lost 11 bases. The CDR3 length is 17 residues. Germline lookup yields CDR1 SGHRS and CDR2 YFSETQ.

This rearrangement joins TRBV28 to TRBJ1-2; TRBD1 matches 7 bases. The CDR3 contains 13 residues. In germline, CDR1 is MDHEN, CDR2 SYDVKM. With V trimmed by 6 bases and J by 3 bases, 4 bases remained unmatched. This CDR3 is CASRLQGHYGYTF. The CDR3 DNA reads TGTGCCAGCAGACTACAGGGGCACTATGGCTACACCTTC.

This chain uses TRBV5-5 with TRBJ2-1; 8 nucleotides line up with TRBD2. The germline V gene has CDR1 SGHKS and CDR2 YYEKEE (reference sequence). V lost 0 bases, J lost 10 bases, and 6 bases stayed unmatched. The CDR3 contains 14 residues. CDR3 nucleotide sequence: TGTGCCAGCAGCTTGGAGGGTAGCGGGGTGGAGCAGTTCTTC. The encoded protein is CASSLEGSGVEQFF.